The 32 T cell receptor beta chains below all came from one sample that was sequenced in a study of cytomegalovirus exposure and HLA in healthy donors. 60 Vbeta and 13 Jbeta primers were used in PCR. Some clones are missing from TCRdb's copy, which holds only in-frame ones; the method was immunoSEQ multiplex PCR. The table has 90,000 to 100,000 clones, around 69% seen once. The sequenced sample was PBMCs. These receptors were taken from an older woman in good health and CMV-seropositive.

The chain couples TRBV29-1 to TRBJ2-1, with D perhaps TRBD2 (6 bases). Germline V gene lookup returns CDR1 SQVTM and CDR2 ANQGSEA. V was shortened by 6 bases and J by 0 bases, with 12 bases between the two germline ends. The length of the CDR3 is 14 residues. Written as DNA, the CDR3 is TGCAGCGTCGTCCTGACTAGCTCCTACAATGAGCAGTTCTTC. Translated: CSVVLTSSYNEQFF.

This clone showed up just a few times. The CDR3 DNA reads TGTGCCAGCAGCGTTATAGCGGGAGGAGGCTACAATGAGCAGTTCTTC. Its protein is CASSVIAGGGYNEQFF. V and J are TRBV5-4 and TRBJ2-1; 10 nucleotides agree with TRBD2. The CDR3 totals 16 residues. Germline-derived CDR1 and CDR2 are SGHNT and YYREEE (reference sequence). The trim removed 4 bases at V and 3 bases at J, leaving 7 bases unmatched. Full variable domain (missing parts from reference TRBV5-4 and TRBJ2-1): ETGVTQSPTHLIKTRGQQVTLRCSSQSGHNTVSWYQQALGQGPQFIFQYYREEENGRGNFPPRFSGLQFPNYSSELNVNALELDDSALYLCASSVIAGGGYNEQFFGPGTRLTVL.

Only a few counts were recorded for this clone. This chain connects TRBV5-6 to TRBJ1-1, with no clear D. Trimming took 4 bases from V and 1 from J, leaving 11 bases between them. The CDR3 consists of 14 residues. The germline V gene encodes CDR1 SGHDT and CDR2 YYEEEE. CDR3 region: CASSLGLGNTEAFF. Written as DNA, the CDR3 is TGTGCCAGCAGCCTCGGACTGGGGAACACTGAAGCTTTCTTT.

In its sample, this clone was seen a few times. The rearrangement uses TRBV2 and TRBJ1-5; D gene ambiguous. This CDR3 has 14 residues. Germline-derived CDR1 and CDR2 are SNHLY and FYNNEI. V lost 6 bases and J lost 4, with 13 bases in between. The CDR3 coding sequence is TGTGCCAGCAGGGCTGACGGAGGGAATCAGCCCCAGCATTTT. Its translation: CASRADGGNQPQHF.

This clone was detected only a few times. V and J are TRBV5-6 and TRBJ2-7; 7 bases align to TRBD2. The ends lost 5 bases at V and 7 bases at J; junction bases unmatched: 3. Germline values: CDR1 SGHDT, CDR2 YYEEEE. The length of the CDR3 is 11 residues. CDR3 amino acids: CASRWGGEQYF. The CDR3 bases are TGTGCCAGCAGATGGGGGGGAGAGCAGTACTTC.

CDR3 amino acids: CASSPGVNTIYF. DNA of the CDR3: TGTGCCAGCAGCCCGGGGGTAAACACCATATATTTT. The chain combines TRBV6-6 with TRBJ1-3, with D tentatively TRBD1 (5 bases). The germline V gene has CDR1 MNHNY and CDR2 SVGAGI (reference sequence). The CDR3 sequence is 12 residues long. The germline V and J ends were trimmed by 6 bases and 6 bases, with 9 bases remaining between them.

The chain uses TRBV11-2 and TRBJ2-7, with a possible D match to TRBD2 (6 bases). Germline V gene lookup returns CDR1 SGHAT and CDR2 FQNNGV. This CDR3 has 14 residues. Trimming stripped 1 base from V and 2 bases from J, with 9 bases between. CDR3 coding DNA: TGTGCCAGCAGCTTAGTAGCGGATCCCTACGAGCAGTACTTC. Translating it yields CASSLVADPYEQYF.

The V gene is TRBV28, the J gene TRBJ1-2; D not certain. The CDR3 is 16 amino acids. Deletions cut 4 bases from V and 4 bases from J, with 19 bases between. CDR1 is MDHEN, CDR2 SYDVKM, per germline. The chain's CDR3 is CASSYAAAGPSYGYTF. In DNA, the CDR3 is TGTGCCAGCAGTTACGCGGCCGCCGGCCCTTCCTATGGCTACACCTTC.

This rearrangement joins TRBV2 to TRBJ2-7, with a weak D call TRBD1 (5 bases). Germline lookup yields CDR1 SNHLY and CDR2 FYNNEI. The V gene lost 8 bases and the J gene lost 3 bases, with 8 bases spanning the gap. This CDR3 is built from 11 residues. CDR3 nucleotides: TGTGCCAGCGGTACAGGCTACGAGCAGTACTTC. Translated: CASGTGYEQYF.

The chain joins TRBV29-1 to TRBJ1-4; tentative D call: TRBD1 (5 bases). V lost 6 bases and J lost 12, with 17 bases in between. Per germline, CDR1 SQVTM and CDR2 ANQGSEA. This CDR3 spans 12 amino acids. DNA of the CDR3: TGCAGCGTCGAACTTGCGGGGCTTGAACTGTTTTTT. As protein: CSVELAGLELFF.

V usage is TRBV28 and J usage is TRBJ2-3, with TRBD2 as a possible D gene (5 bases). The CDR3 has 15 amino acids. Germline V gene data show CDR1 as MDHEN and CDR2 as SYDVKM. V gave up 10 bases and J gave up 0 bases, with 17 bases separating them. This CDR3 reads CANSPSGMSTDTQYF. The CDR3 DNA reads as TGTGCCAACAGCCCGAGCGGTATGAGCACAGATACGCAGTATTTT.

The CDR3 DNA sequence: TGTGCCAGCAGCGGACCGCCTACGGCGGACTATGGCTACACCTTC. Amino acids: CASSGPPTADYGYTF. The rearrangement links TRBV9 to TRBJ1-2; D uncertain. Looked up from germline, CDR1 is SGDLS and CDR2 is YYNGEE. This CDR3 has 15 residues. Trimming took off 3 bases at V and 3 bases at J, with 15 bases between the two ends.

The genes are TRBV14 and TRBJ1-6; 7 bases are a match to TRBD1. The germline V gene has CDR1 SGHDN and CDR2 FVKESK. The CDR3 has 14 residues. Trimming removed 4 bases from V and 7 bases from J; junction bases left unmatched: 4. The CDR3 DNA reads as TGTGCCAGCAGCCGGGACAGAGGGAATTCACCCCTCCACTTT. Its protein is CASSRDRGNSPLHF.

In the case of this clone: The same CDR3 arises from other DNA sequences in this sample as well. The chain is built from TRBV28 and TRBJ1-1; D unresolved. V lost 6 bases and J lost 3, with 5 bases in between. The V gene's germline CDR1 is MDHEN and CDR2 SYDVKM. This CDR3 region has 11 residues. CDR3 nucleotide sequence: TGTGCCAGCAGGAGATACACTGAAGCTTTCTTT. Translating gives CASRRYTEAFF.

The V and J genes are TRBV6-1 and TRBJ1-4, with D tentatively TRBD1 (6 bases). V was trimmed by 2 bases and J by 5 bases, leaving 12 bases between them. Germline assignment: CDR1 MNHNS and CDR2 SASEGT. The CDR3 runs to 15 residues. The CDR3 coding sequence is TGTGCCAGCAGTGAACTCCACAGGGTGAATGAAAAACTGTTTTTT. This encodes CASSELHRVNEKLFF.

The CDR3, as DNA: TGTGCCAGCAGCTTAGCATTGGGCGGGAGCAAGTTCTTC. This translates into CASSLALGGSKFF. This chain connects TRBV7-3 to TRBJ2-1; 7 nucleotides agree with TRBD2. The CDR3 covers 13 residues. In germline, CDR1 is SGHTA, CDR2 FQGTGA. The trim removed 2 bases at V and 14 bases at J, leaving 9 bases unmatched.

The J gene is TRBJ2-1, the V gene TRBV9; D perhaps matches TRBD1 (5 bases). The CDR3 is made up of 14 amino acids. Looked up from germline, CDR1 is SGDLS and CDR2 is YYNGEE. V was cut by 4 bases and J by 7 bases, with 15 bases left in between. In nucleotides, the CDR3 is TGTGCCAGCAGCACCCAATCAAGACAGAATGAGCAGTTCTTC. Protein product: CASSTQSRQNEQFF.

The DNA of the CDR3 is TGCAGCGCCGGACTAGCAACGCAGTATTTT. Its protein is CSAGLATQYF. The chain uses TRBV29-1 and TRBJ2-3, with 8 positions matching TRBD2. CDR1 is SQVTM and CDR2 is ANQGSEA in the germline V gene. There are 10 residues in the CDR3. V shed 7 bases and J 9 bases; nucleotides not matched to a gene: 3.

This chain connects TRBV7-9 to TRBJ2-5, with 9 bases lining up with TRBD1. CDR3 length: 18 amino acids. Germline V gene sequence: CDR1 SEHNR, CDR2 FQNEAQ (reference sequence). The V and J ends lost 3 bases and 1 base, in that order; junction bases with no gene match: 12. CDR3 in amino acids: CASSFPFSQGAPQETQYF. Written as DNA, the CDR3 is TGTGCCAGCAGCTTTCCCTTCTCACAGGGGGCCCCCCAAGAGACCCAGTACTTC.

This chain uses TRBV12-5 with TRBJ1-1; D not certain. The V end was cut by 2 bases, the J end by 6 bases, with 7 bases between. The CDR3 is made up of 12 amino acids. Germline V gene lookup returns CDR1 LGHNT and CDR2 FRNRAP. The CDR3 loop is CASGLKDSEAFF. The CDR3 DNA sequence: TGTGCTAGTGGTTTGAAGGACTCTGAAGCTTTCTTT.

The chain has TRBV19 and TRBJ2-6, with TRBD1 as a possible D gene (6 bases). Germline-derived CDR1 and CDR2 are LNHDA and SQIVND (reference sequence). The V end lost 7 bases, the J end lost 0 bases, and 10 bases lay between the germline ends. CDR3 length: 15 amino acids. CDR3 bases: TGTGCCAGTAAGGGACACCACTCTGGGGCCAACGTCCTGACTTTC. Translating it yields CASKGHHSGANVLTF.

The J gene is TRBJ2-7, the V gene TRBV9; the D gene is possibly TRBD2 (5 bases). Trimming took 0 bases from V and 3 from J, leaving 10 bases between them. Germline CDR1 is SGDLS and CDR2 is YYNGEE. The CDR3 has 14 residues. CDR3 DNA: TGTGCCAGCAGCGTAGCGTTCCGGGGCTACGAGCAGTACTTC. Its translation: CASSVAFRGYEQYF.

The rearrangement uses TRBV5-1 and TRBJ2-1, with 11 bases that match TRBD2. The germline V gene has CDR1 SGHRS and CDR2 YFSETQ. The junction had 4 bases not matched to a gene; V was cut back by 4 bases and J by 4 bases. The CDR3 is made up of 15 amino acids. As DNA, the CDR3 is TGCGCCAGCAGCCCGGGACTAGCGGTTTACAATGAGCAGTTCTTC. It encodes CASSPGLAVYNEQFF.

The chain carries TRBV7-9 and TRBJ2-2; D is perhaps TRBD1 (6 bases). The germline V and J ends were trimmed by 1 base and 1 base, with 10 bases remaining between them. Germline CDR1 and CDR2: SEHNR and FQNEAQ (reference sequence). CDR3 length equals 16 residues. The CDR3 protein is CASSLGPGQNTGELFF. In nucleotides, the CDR3 is TGTGCCAGCAGCTTAGGGCCGGGACAGAACACCGGGGAGCTGTTTTTT.

The chain couples TRBV28 to TRBJ2-4; no clear D gene. The CDR3 is made up of 12 amino acids. Per germline, CDR1 MDHEN and CDR2 SYDVKM. Trimming shortened V by 2 bases and J by 5 bases, and 4 bases separated the two germline ends. The CDR3 sequence: CASSLVENIQYF. The CDR3 nucleotides are TGTGCCAGCAGTTTAGTCGAAAACATTCAGTACTTC.

CDR3 in DNA: TGTGCCAGCAGTTTATTGACAGGGGGAATAGGGAACACTGAAGCTTTCTTT. Translating it yields CASSLLTGGIGNTEAFF. The V and J genes are TRBV28 and TRBJ1-1; 9 bases fit TRBD1. The germline V gene has CDR1 MDHEN and CDR2 SYDVKM. Germline trimming cut 1 base from V and 1 base from J; bases unmatched to any gene: 7. This CDR3 is built from 17 residues.

V and J are TRBV19 and TRBJ2-7; the D gene is possibly TRBD1 (6 bases). Germline CDR1 and CDR2: LNHDA and SQIVND (reference sequence). There are 14 residues in the CDR3. V lost 4 bases, J lost 2 bases, and 12 bases lay in between. The CDR3 loop reads CASSRAGAAYEQYF. The DNA of the CDR3 is TGTGCCAGTAGTAGGGCAGGGGCAGCCTACGAGCAGTACTTC.

This chain connects TRBV2 to TRBJ1-1; 7 bases agree with TRBD1. V lost 6 bases, J lost 0 bases, and 7 bases stayed unmatched. The CDR3 extends over 15 amino acids. CDR1 SNHLY and CDR2 FYNNEI come from the germline V gene. The DNA of the CDR3 is TGTGCCAGCAGCCTACTAGGGACAGTGAACACTGAAGCTTTCTTT. Translating it yields CASSLLGTVNTEAFF.

The chain combines TRBV5-1 with TRBJ2-6; TRBD1 agrees at 8 bases. Trimming cost V 4 bases and J 8 bases; bases outside gene matches: 5. The CDR3 is made up of 14 amino acids. CDR1 and CDR2 (germline): SGHRS, YFSETQ. For the CDR3, the DNA is TGCGCCAGCAGCCCGACAGGGGAGCCCAACGTCCTGACTTTC. The encoded protein is CASSPTGEPNVLTF.

The J gene is TRBJ1-5, the V gene TRBV5-4, with D perhaps matching TRBD1 (6 bases). V was shortened by 2 bases and J by 4 bases, with 10 bases between the two germline ends. Germline V gives CDR1 SGHNT, CDR2 YYREEE (reference sequence). This CDR3 is 14 amino acids long. CDR3 in amino acids: CASSLQGGNQPQHF. The CDR3 region has the DNA TGTGCCAGCAGCTTACAGGGTGGGAATCAGCCCCAGCATTTT. The variable domain in full, completed from reference TRBV5-4 and TRBJ1-5, reads ETGVTQSPTHLIKTRGQQVTLRCSSQSGHNTVSWYQQALGQGPQFIFQYYREEENGRGNFPPRFSGLQFPNYSSELNVNALELDDSALYLCASSLQGGNQPQHFGDGTRLSIL.

The genes are TRBV7-9 and TRBJ2-2; 8 bases fit TRBD1. CDR3 length: 15 residues. CDR1 is SEHNR, CDR2 FQNEAQ, per germline (reference sequence). Trimming at V came to 4 bases and at J to 6 bases, leaving 7 bases not matched to a gene. The CDR3 region has the DNA TGTGCCAGCAGCTCTTGGATGACAGGGGCCGGGGAGCTGTTTTTT. Its protein product is CASSSWMTGAGELFF.

The chain links TRBV2 to TRBJ2-4; D might be TRBD1 (6 bases). The CDR3 has 14 amino acids. Germline lookup yields CDR1 SNHLY and CDR2 FYNNEI. V was shortened by 3 bases and J by 3 bases, with 9 bases between the two germline ends. The CDR3 reads CASSDLGGKNIQYF. For the CDR3, the DNA is TGTGCCAGCAGTGATTTAGGGGGCAAAAACATTCAGTACTTC. Full variable domain (outside the CDR3, taken from reference TRBV2 and TRBJ2-4): EPEVTQTPSHQVTQMGQEVILRCVPISNHLYFYWYRQILGQKVEFLVSFYNNEISEKSEIFDDQFSVERPDGSNFTLKIRSTKLEDSAMYFCASSDLGGKNIQYFGAGTRLSVL.